This TCR beta chain was identified in a study of cytomegalovirus exposure and HLA in healthy donors. Comment on this clone: Antigen unknown.

PCR amplification relied on 60 Vbeta primers (plus 13 Jbeta primers). Data came from immunoSEQ multiplex PCR; TCRdb stores just in-frame clones and leaves some out. Among fewer than 180,000 clones listed, around 79% were seen once. The length of the CDR3 is 15 residues. Study-wide results and limits: CMV serostatus was the only recorded immune exposure for donors.

The V call is TRBV21-1, the J call TRBJ1-5; the table's D call of TRBD1 was not tested on the DNA. TRBV21-1 is a pseudogene segment. The TCR originated in a man in his forties or fifties in good health and CMV-seropositive. The sample consisted of PBMCs. In DNA, the CDR3 is TGTGCCAGCCTAGGGGCCGACAGGGATTATCAGCCCCAGCATTTT. This translates into CASLGADRDYQPQHF.